This entry is about one TCR beta chain. Its antigen is currently unknown. Each CDR3 protein gets one entry in TCRdb, which reprocessed the 5' RACE reads and gives no DNA. This table holds about 210,000 distinct CDR3 sequences. The authors drew about 2.7 ml of blood from each donor. The data belong to a study of monozygotic twins with inflammatory bowel disease. Overall study findings and caveats: The analysis yielded no support for one strong signal or clonotype associated with IBD.

The CDR3 contains 13 residues. Germline V gene sequence: CDR1 SQVTM, CDR2 ANQGSEA. The TCR originated in a human donor with ulcerative colitis or Crohn's disease, or a healthy co-twin of an affected twin (not recorded which). The sample consisted of blood. The rearrangement uses TRBV29-1 and TRBJ2-1; lacking DNA, the TRBD1 call made by TCRdb goes unchecked. CDR3 residues: CSSRQGGDNEQFF.